The next 17 T cell receptor beta chains were all read from a single sample in a study of CD8 T cells in ankylosing spondylitis. TCRdb processed the 5' RACE reads anew with MiXCR; each CDR3 protein has one entry. The sample has roughly 260,000 distinct CDR3 sequences, around 18% seen once; the top ten hold 7.5% to 9.5%. Material for sequencing was blood, either unsorted or a sorted T cell fraction (not recorded which). Receptors originate from a male donor with ankylosing spondylitis or in good health (not recorded which).

This clonotype was recorded many times. The chain uses TRBV28 and TRBJ2-2, with D uncertain. Germline CDR1 MDHEN, CDR2 SYDVKM. The CDR3 runs 15 residues. Trimming took 6 bases from V and 0 from J, leaving 11 bases between them. The CDR3 here is CASSPVGSNTGELFF. The CDR3 DNA reads TGTGCCAGCAGCCCCGTGGGGTCGAACACCGGGGAGCTGTTTTTT.

This rearrangement joins TRBV5-6 to TRBJ1-5; 11 bases agree with TRBD1. CDR1 and CDR2 (germline): SGHDT, YYEEEE. CDR3 length: 17 residues. The V and J ends lost 2 bases and 5 bases, in that order; junction bases with no gene match: 9. CDR3 in amino acids: CASSFGTGGIIDQPQHF. The CDR3 bases are TGTGCCAGCAGCTTCGGGACAGGGGGGATAATTGATCAGCCCCAGCATTTT.

This sequence joins TRBV12-3 or TRBV12-4 and TRBJ1-4; D unresolved. CDR3 length equals 14 residues. Trimming took 3 bases from V and 5 from J, leaving 10 bases between them. The CDR3 DNA reads as TGTGCCAGCAGTTTGGACGGTCCAAATGAAAAACTGTTTTTT. This encodes CASSLDGPNEKLFF.

The sample holds a few counts of this clonotype. The CDR3 bases are TGTGCCAGCAGTGAAGGGGGACATAATAATTCACCCCTCCACTTT. This translates into CASSEGGHNNSPLHF. The chain couples TRBV2 to TRBJ1-6, with D maybe TRBD1 (6 bases). Germline V gene data show CDR1 as SNHLY and CDR2 as FYNNEI. This CDR3 has 15 residues. The V end was cut by 1 base, the J end by 5 bases, with 9 bases between.

This clonotype has more than one count but fewer than ten. V usage is TRBV4-1 and J usage is TRBJ2-3, with D perhaps matching TRBD2 (6 bases). The CDR3 sequence is 15 residues long. Germline V gene lookup returns CDR1 MGHRA and CDR2 YSYEKL. Trimming shortened V by 5 bases and J by 2 bases, and 14 bases separated the two germline ends. Written as DNA, the CDR3 is TGCGCCAGCAGCGTCGGGGGAGTTGCCACAGATACGCAGTATTTT. This encodes CASSVGGVATDTQYF.

DNA for the CDR3: TGTGCCAGCAGTACCACAGGGAGGTACACAGATACGCAGTATTTT. Protein product: CASSTTGRYTDTQYF. The chain joins TRBV28 to TRBJ2-3; the D gene could be TRBD1 or TRBD2 (6 bases each). The CDR3 sequence is 15 residues long. Germline loops: CDR1 MDHEN, CDR2 SYDVKM. V was pared by 5 bases and J by 2 bases, with 14 bases between. Full variable domain (missing parts from reference TRBV28 and TRBJ2-3): DVKVTQSSRYLVKRTGEKVFLECVQDMDHENMFWYRQDPGLGLRLIYFSYDVKMKEKGDIPEGYSVSREKKERFSLILESASTNQTSMYLCASSTTGRYTDTQYFGPGTRLTVL.

The rearrangement joins TRBV20-1 to TRBJ1-1; no firm D call. Trimming stripped 1 base from V and 7 bases from J, with 10 bases between. The CDR3 sequence is 12 residues long. The germline V gene has CDR1 DFQATT and CDR2 SNEGSKA (reference sequence). CDR3 in amino acids: CSARVYADEAFF. The CDR3 DNA reads as TGCAGTGCTAGAGTTTATGCAGATGAAGCTTTCTTT.

The CDR3 is CASSFWGETALKPTYEQYV. Written as DNA, the CDR3 is TGTGCCAGCAGTTTTTGGGGGGAGACAGCCCTCAAACCAACCTACGAGCAGTACGTC. The J gene is TRBJ2-7, the V gene TRBV28; TRBD2 is a possible D gene (6 bases). The germline V gene encodes CDR1 MDHEN and CDR2 SYDVKM. The CDR3 consists of 19 residues. Trimming stripped 3 bases from V and 2 bases from J, with 26 bases between.

The CDR3 region is CASSNSGTSDEKLFF. In DNA form, the CDR3 reads TGTGCCAGCAGCAATTCCGGGACATCGGATGAAAAACTGTTTTTT. The V gene is TRBV9, the J gene TRBJ1-4; possibly TRBD1 for D (6 bases). The germline gives CDR1 SGDLS, CDR2 YYNGEE. The V end was cut by 4 bases, the J end by 6 bases, with 16 bases between. The CDR3 is 15 amino acids.

The sample holds a few counts of this clonotype. The V and J genes are TRBV11-2 and TRBJ2-2; D unclear. Germline-derived CDR1 and CDR2 are SGHAT and FQNNGV. With 0 bases removed from V and 0 bases from J, the gap between germline ends came to 5 bases. The CDR3 has 15 residues. The CDR3 region has the DNA TGTGCCAGCAGCTTAGATGGGCCGAACACCGGGGAGCTGTTTTTT. Encoded protein: CASSLDGPNTGELFF.

V gene TRBV20-1 combines with J gene TRBJ2-2; TRBD1 might be the D (6 bases). CDR3 length equals 17 residues. Per the germline V gene, CDR1 is DFQATT and CDR2 is SNEGSKA (reference sequence). Deletions cut 5 bases from V and 0 bases from J, with 19 bases between. CDR3 nucleotide sequence: TGCAGTGCTCGAAACACAGGGCTGAGATCGAACACCGGGGAGCTGTTTTTT. This gives the protein CSARNTGLRSNTGELFF.

A few counts support this clonotype. The chain combines TRBV12-3 or TRBV12-4 with TRBJ2-3; D is unresolved. The CDR3 extends over 17 amino acids. V was clipped by 1 base and J by 1 base, with 15 bases between them. For the CDR3, the DNA is TGTGCCAGCAGTTTAGTAAATCCGGACCCAGGCACAGATACGCAGTATTTT. Its translation is CASSLVNPDPGTDTQYF.

The V and J genes are TRBV2 and TRBJ2-7; 10 nucleotides line up with TRBD2. The CDR3 totals 14 residues. The J segment lost 7 bases and the V segment lost 5 bases, leaving 8 bases of the junction unmatched. CDR1 is SNHLY, CDR2 FYNNEI, per germline. CDR3 nucleotides: TGTGCCAGCAGTATAGCTAGCGGGAGCGGGGAGCAGTACGTC. Amino acids: CASSIASGSGEQYV.

Many counts were recorded for this clonotype. The chain links TRBV10-3 to TRBJ1-1; possibly TRBD1 for D (6 bases). CDR1 and CDR2 (germline): ENHRY, SYGVKD. The ends were cut back, 7 bases at V and 5 bases at J, with 14 bases in the middle. The CDR3 has 13 amino acids. Written as DNA, the CDR3 is TGTGCCATCACTTACAGGGAGGAAACTGAAGCTTTCTTT. This gives the protein CAITYREETEAFF.

This clonotype was observed a handful of times. The gene calls are TRBV11-2 and TRBJ2-3, with 7 positions matching TRBD1. CDR1 and CDR2 from the germline V gene are SGHAT and FQNNGV. This CDR3 is built from 19 residues. V trimming: 4 bases; J trimming: 0 bases; junction bases outside the gene matches: 16. The DNA for the CDR3 is TGTGCCAGCAGCTCAGATCCCTTCTACAGGGGATCTAGCACAGATACGCAGTATTTT. Protein product: CASSSDPFYRGSSTDTQYF.

The chain is built from TRBV15 and TRBJ1-4, with 9 nucleotides matching TRBD1. The CDR3 contains 17 residues. CDR1 and CDR2 from the germline V gene are LNHNV and YYDKDF (reference sequence). With 0 bases clipped from V and 6 bases from J, the junction kept 8 bases outside the gene matches. Here the CDR3 reads CATSRDLTGTGHEKLFF. CDR3 in DNA: TGTGCCACCAGCAGAGACCTTACCGGGACAGGGCATGAAAAACTGTTTTTT.

This clonotype was observed a few times. The gene calls are TRBV9 and TRBJ2-5, with 8 bases fitting TRBD2. This CDR3 spans 15 amino acids. The V gene's germline CDR1 is SGDLS and CDR2 YYNGEE. The V gene end was trimmed by 0 bases and the J gene end by 5 bases; junction bases not matched to a gene: 6. The CDR3 loop is CASSVEGTSSETQYF. The CDR3 DNA is TGTGCCAGCAGCGTAGAGGGGACTAGTAGCGAGACCCAGTACTTC.